Sequencing of this TCR beta chain was carried out in a study of cytomegalovirus exposure and HLA in healthy donors. In regard to this clone: No antigen is known for it.

A multiplex PCR was run with 60 Vbeta primers and 13 Jbeta primers. Clones were read by immunoSEQ multiplex PCR, and TCRdb kept only the in-frame ones, dropping some. The data hold over 130,000 clones, with 88% observed a single time. Study-level points and caveats: Many donors carried some public TCRs, although rarity characterized most TCR sequences. A later analysis reported that several of the most significant clusters appeared to be linked to common viral pathogens, among them Epstein-Barr virus.

V lost 6 bases to trimming and J lost 0 bases; unmatched junction nucleotides: 2. CDR3 length: 15 amino acids. Germline V lookup: CDR1 KGHSH, CDR2 LQKENI. There were likely unrecorded immune exposures, though donors were nominally healthy when sampled. The sequence was obtained from a woman in her thirties or forties in good health and CMV-seronegative. The chain employs TRBV18 and TRBJ2-3, with 11 bases matching TRBD2. Sequenced: PBMCs. The CDR3 region is CASSRTSGSTDTQYF. The CDR3 DNA follows: TGTGCCAGCTCCAGGACTAGCGGGAGCACAGATACGCAGTATTTT.